The 21 T cell receptor beta chains presented below share a single source sample, sequenced in a study of blood T cell repertoires in COVID-19. The data were produced by immunoSEQ multiplex PCR, yet TCRdb's version contains in-frame clones alone and is incomplete. The top ten hold more than 4.5% of the sample, which has 200,000 or so clones, roughly 80% seen once. The sample taken for sequencing was peripheral blood. The receptors were sampled from a woman in her 30s with acute or convalescent COVID-19.

The chain has TRBV6-2 or TRBV6-3 and TRBJ2-7; a weak D match, TRBD2 (6 bases). Germline V gives CDR1 MNHEY, CDR2 SVGEGT. This CDR3 comprises 14 residues. V lost 4 bases, J lost 2 bases, and 12 bases lay in between. The CDR3 region has the DNA TGTGCCAGCAGTTTCGGGAGACCCCCCTACGAGCAGTACTTC. Protein sequence: CASSFGRPPYEQYF.

The genes are TRBV4-3 and TRBJ1-4; TRBD1 is a possible D gene (5 bases). The CDR3 length is 15 residues. The germline CDR1 and CDR2 sequences are LGHNA and YSLEER. Trimming took off 0 bases at V and 7 bases at J, with 12 bases between the two ends. The DNA of the CDR3 is TGCGCCAGCAGCCAAGAGGGCAGGGCTACTGAAAAACTGTTTTTT. This translates into CASSQEGRATEKLFF.

The chain joins TRBV6-6 to TRBJ2-2; no definite D call. The CDR3 contains 14 residues. V was trimmed by 0 bases and J by 1 base, leaving 3 bases between them. Germline lookup yields CDR1 MNHNY and CDR2 SVGAGI (reference sequence). The CDR3 DNA is TGTGCCAGCAGTTACTCTCTGAACACCGGGGAGCTGTTTTTT. Encoded protein: CASSYSLNTGELFF.

This clone was detected a few times. The chain is built from TRBV7-3 and TRBJ1-1; TRBD1 matches 7 bases. The CDR3 is made up of 15 amino acids. The germline CDR1 and CDR2 sequences are SGHTA and FQGTGA. With 5 bases clipped from V and 1 base from J, the junction kept 7 bases outside the gene matches. The CDR3: CASSPSHRGNTEAFF. The CDR3 DNA reads TGTGCCAGCAGCCCCAGCCACAGGGGGAACACTGAAGCTTTCTTT.

The chain couples TRBV11-2 to TRBJ2-1, with 12 bases matching TRBD2. This CDR3 has 14 residues. Trimming cost V 4 bases and J 12 bases; bases outside gene matches: 7. Germline V gene data show CDR1 as SGHAT and CDR2 as FQNNGV. The CDR3 DNA sequence: TGTGCCAGCAGCTCGACTAGCGGGAGAGACGGGCAGTTCTTC. Amino acid sequence: CASSSTSGRDGQFF.

The genes are TRBV4-2 and TRBJ2-7; 9 bases line up with TRBD2. V shed 1 base, J shed 7 bases, and the junction held 5 bases outside the gene matches. CDR3 size: 14 residues. Germline assignment: CDR1 LGHNA and CDR2 YNFKEQ. The CDR3 is CASSQAASGMEQYF. The CDR3 coding sequence is TGTGCCAGCAGCCAAGCGGCTAGCGGGATGGAGCAGTACTTC.

The chain employs TRBV4-2 and TRBJ1-2; D unclear. V lost 0 bases and J lost 8, with 13 bases in between. CDR3 length equals 14 residues. Germline CDR1 and CDR2: LGHNA and YNFKEQ. CDR3: CASSQERLWEGYTF. CDR3 DNA sequence: TGTGCCAGCAGCCAAGAGAGGCTCTGGGAGGGCTACACCTTC.

This sequence joins TRBV5-1 and TRBJ1-2; D is undetermined. The CDR3 is 12 residues long. V lost 0 bases and J lost 5, with 5 bases in between. The V gene's germline CDR1 is SGHRS and CDR2 YFSETQ. The CDR3 sequence is CASSLAGYGYTF. CDR3 bases: TGCGCCAGCAGCTTGGCGGGATATGGCTACACCTTC.

V usage is TRBV29-1 and J usage is TRBJ2-3, with 7 positions matching TRBD2. The CDR3 runs to 13 residues. Losses at the gene ends were 6 bases for V and 3 bases for J; bases not matched to a gene: 6. CDR1 is SQVTM and CDR2 is ANQGSEA in the germline V gene. The CDR3 coding sequence is TGCAGCGTCCATAGGGAGGGGACAGATACGCAGTATTTT. Protein sequence: CSVHREGTDTQYF.

CDR3 in DNA: TGTGCCAGTAGTATAACGGGACAGGGCTACAATGAGCAGTTCTTC. Protein sequence: CASSITGQGYNEQFF. This chain uses TRBV19 with TRBJ2-1; 9 nucleotides align to TRBD1. Per germline, CDR1 LNHDA and CDR2 SQIVND (reference sequence). The CDR3 extends over 15 amino acids. The V gene end was trimmed by 2 bases and the J gene end by 3 bases; junction bases not matched to a gene: 2.

CDR3 protein: CAWSVRQQETQYF. The CDR3 DNA reads as TGTGCCTGGAGTGTACGACAGCAAGAGACCCAGTACTTC. The V gene is TRBV30, the J gene TRBJ2-5, with D possibly being TRBD1 (5 bases). Germline loops: CDR1 GTSNPN, CDR2 SVGIG (reference sequence). CDR3 length equals 13 residues. V lost 0 bases to trimming and J lost 2 bases, with 7 bases between them.

This clone was seen a few times. V and J are TRBV28 and TRBJ1-4, with D perhaps matching TRBD1 (5 bases). This CDR3 comprises 14 residues. Trimming took 5 bases from V and 1 from J, leaving 8 bases between them. The germline V gene has CDR1 MDHEN and CDR2 SYDVKM. The CDR3 DNA is TGTGCCAGCAGTCTGACAGTAACTAATGAAAAACTGTTTTTT. Protein product: CASSLTVTNEKLFF.

J is TRBJ1-6 and V is TRBV6-5, with TRBD1 matching over 7 bases. J gave up 8 bases and V 8 bases, and 3 bases lay outside the gene matches. The CDR3 is made up of 12 amino acids. Germline V gives CDR1 MNHEY, CDR2 SVGAGI. CDR3 sequence reads: CASWDSYSPLHF. DNA of the CDR3: TGTGCCAGCTGGGACAGTTATTCACCCCTCCACTTT.

The chain is built from TRBV5-1 and TRBJ2-3; D is ambiguous. Deletions cut 1 base from V and 1 base from J, with 10 bases between. Germline CDR1 and CDR2: SGHRS and YFSETQ. This CDR3 region has 15 residues. In DNA, the CDR3 is TGCGCCAGCAGCTTGTTATTGTCCGGCACAGATACGCAGTATTTT. Translated, it gives CASSLLLSGTDTQYF.

This rearrangement joins TRBV5-5 to TRBJ2-7, with 7 bases lining up with TRBD1. CDR3 length: 15 amino acids. CDR1 and CDR2 from the germline V gene are SGHKS and YYEKEE (reference sequence). The V and J ends lost 2 bases and 0 bases, in that order; junction bases with no gene match: 5. The CDR3 here is CASSFPTGVSYEQYF. The CDR3 bases are TGTGCCAGCAGCTTCCCTACAGGGGTCTCCTACGAGCAGTACTTC.

The chain couples TRBV29-1 to TRBJ1-2; D is undetermined. Germline values: CDR1 SQVTM, CDR2 ANQGSEA. The germline V and J ends were trimmed by 7 bases and 8 bases, with 26 bases remaining between them. This CDR3 region has 15 residues. CDR3 DNA: TGCAGCGCTGCGGCGGGCGGAACTGGCGTCGTCGGCTACACCTTC. Encoded protein: CSAAAGGTGVVGYTF. The full variable domain, completed using reference TRBV29-1 and TRBJ1-2, is SAVISQKPSRDICQRGTSLTIQCQVDSQVTMMFWYRQQPGQSLTLIATANQGSEATYESGFVIDKFPISRPNLTFSTLTVSNMSPEDSSIYLCSAAAGGTGVVGYTFGSGTRLTVV.

V usage is TRBV27 and J usage is TRBJ1-5; 11 bases map to TRBD1. Trimming removed 8 bases from V and 7 bases from J; junction bases left unmatched: 13. The CDR3 consists of 16 residues. CDR1 and CDR2 from the germline V gene are MNHEY and SMNVEV (reference sequence). CDR3 region: CASSRLGQGVEQPQHF. The CDR3 DNA follows: TGTGCCAGCTCACGCTTGGGACAGGGGGTTGAACAGCCCCAGCATTTT.

This chain joins TRBV13 and TRBJ1-3; 9 nucleotides agree with TRBD1. The CDR3 extends over 16 amino acids. CDR1 and CDR2 from the germline V gene are PRHDT and FYEKMQ (reference sequence). Unmatched junction bases numbered 3, after V lost 3 bases and J lost 0 bases. The CDR3, as DNA: TGTGCCAGCAGCTTCGGGACAGGGATCTCTGGAAACACCATATATTTT. This encodes CASSFGTGISGNTIYF.

V usage is TRBV5-6 and J usage is TRBJ2-4, with D tentatively TRBD1 (7 bases). The germline V gene has CDR1 SGHDT and CDR2 YYEEEE. The V end lost 4 bases, the J end lost 8 bases, and 22 bases lay between the germline ends. CDR3 length: 16 residues. CDR3 coding DNA: TGTGCCAGCAGCACTGTAAGACCAGGGGGGCGGGACATTCAGTACTTC. It translates to CASSTVRPGGRDIQYF.

The genes are TRBV6-5 and TRBJ1-2; TRBD1 might be the D (6 bases). Trimming removed 4 bases from V and 4 bases from J, with 13 bases in between. The CDR3 loop spans 14 amino acids. The germline V gene has CDR1 MNHEY and CDR2 SVGAGI. In DNA, the CDR3 is TGTGCCAGCAGTTCGGACAGCACGGGCTATGGCTACACCTTC. Protein sequence: CASSSDSTGYGYTF.

This chain links TRBV30 with TRBJ1-1; a possible D gene is TRBD1 (6 bases). Germline CDR1 is GTSNPN and CDR2 is SVGIG (reference sequence). V lost 4 bases and J 1 base, leaving 19 bases between the germline ends. The CDR3 is 16 residues long. CDR3 in amino acids: CAWTELTGAANTEAFF. The CDR3 nucleotides read TGTGCCTGGACAGAATTGACAGGTGCTGCGAACACTGAAGCTTTCTTT.